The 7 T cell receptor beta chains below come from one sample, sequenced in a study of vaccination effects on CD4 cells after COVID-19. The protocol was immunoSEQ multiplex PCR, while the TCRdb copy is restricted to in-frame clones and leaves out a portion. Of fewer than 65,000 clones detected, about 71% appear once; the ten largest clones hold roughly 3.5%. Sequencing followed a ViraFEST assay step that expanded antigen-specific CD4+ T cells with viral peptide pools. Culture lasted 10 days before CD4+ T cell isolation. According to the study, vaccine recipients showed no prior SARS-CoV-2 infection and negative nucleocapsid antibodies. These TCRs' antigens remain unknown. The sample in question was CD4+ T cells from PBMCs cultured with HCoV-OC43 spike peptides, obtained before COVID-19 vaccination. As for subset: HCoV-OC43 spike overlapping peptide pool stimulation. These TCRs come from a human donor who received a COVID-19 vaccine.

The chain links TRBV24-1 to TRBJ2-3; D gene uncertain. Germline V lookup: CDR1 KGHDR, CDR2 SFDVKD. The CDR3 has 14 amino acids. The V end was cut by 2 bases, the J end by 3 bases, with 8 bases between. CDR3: CATSDSKMTDTQYF. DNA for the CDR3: TGTGCCACCAGTGATTCAAAGATGACAGATACGCAGTATTTT.

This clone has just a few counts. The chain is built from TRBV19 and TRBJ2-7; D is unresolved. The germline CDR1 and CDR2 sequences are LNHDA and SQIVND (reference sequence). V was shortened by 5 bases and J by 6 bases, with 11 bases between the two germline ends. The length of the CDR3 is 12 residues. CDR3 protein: CASSPGKGEQYV. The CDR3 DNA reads TGTGCCAGTAGTCCAGGAAAGGGCGAGCAGTACGTC.

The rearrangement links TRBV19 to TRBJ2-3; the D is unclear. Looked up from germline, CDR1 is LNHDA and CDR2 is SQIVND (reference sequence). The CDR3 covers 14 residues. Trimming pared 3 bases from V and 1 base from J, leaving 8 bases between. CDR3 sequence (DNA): TGTGCCAGTAGTATCTCCGGGCGCACAGATACGCAGTATTTT. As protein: CASSISGRTDTQYF.

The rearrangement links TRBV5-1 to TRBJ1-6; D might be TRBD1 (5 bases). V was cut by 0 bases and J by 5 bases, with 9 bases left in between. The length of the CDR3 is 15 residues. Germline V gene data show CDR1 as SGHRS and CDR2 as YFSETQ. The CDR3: CASSLAQGNNSPLHF. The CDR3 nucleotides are TGCGCCAGCAGCTTGGCGCAGGGTAATAATTCACCCCTCCACTTT.

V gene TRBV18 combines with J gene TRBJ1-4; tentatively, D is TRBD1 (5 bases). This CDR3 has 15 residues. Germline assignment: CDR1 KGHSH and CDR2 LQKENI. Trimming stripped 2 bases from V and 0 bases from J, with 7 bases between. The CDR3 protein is CASSPGGTTNEKLFF. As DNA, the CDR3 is TGTGCCAGCTCACCAGGGGGTACAACTAATGAAAAACTGTTTTTT. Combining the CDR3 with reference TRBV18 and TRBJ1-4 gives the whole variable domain NAGVMQNPRHLVRRRGQEARLRCSPMKGHSHVYWYRQLPEEGLKFMVYLQKENIIDESGMPKERFSAEFPKEGPSILRIQQVVRGDSAAYFCASSPGGTTNEKLFFGSGTQLSVL.

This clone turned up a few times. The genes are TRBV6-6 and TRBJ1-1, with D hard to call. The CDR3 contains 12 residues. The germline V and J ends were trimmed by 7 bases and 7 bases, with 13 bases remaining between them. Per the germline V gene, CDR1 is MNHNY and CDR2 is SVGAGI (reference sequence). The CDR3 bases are TGTGCCAGCACCACGAGGAGATTTGAAGCTTTCTTT. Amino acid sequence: CASTTRRFEAFF.

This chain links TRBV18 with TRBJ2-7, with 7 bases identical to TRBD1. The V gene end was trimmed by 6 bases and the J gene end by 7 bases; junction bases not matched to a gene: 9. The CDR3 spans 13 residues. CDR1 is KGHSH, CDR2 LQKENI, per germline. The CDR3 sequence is CASSLDRAGEQYV. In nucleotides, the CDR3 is TGTGCCAGCTCTCTCGACAGGGCGGGTGAGCAGTACGTC.